Following are 5 T cell receptor beta chains from one sample sequenced in a study of T cell repertoires in cytomegalovirus infection. These TCRs' antigens remain unknown. TCRdb re-derived calls from the reads in MiXCR, one entry per CDR3 protein. The data contain about 830,000 distinct CDR3 sequences, less than 35% of them singletons. The material sequenced was cultured CD8+ T cells from PBMCs, taken from culture after CMV antigen stimulation. These receptors were collected from a human donor in good health (CMV status not recorded). Some clones in this sample may be carry-over from other donors' samples.

This clonotype has just a few counts. The rearrangement uses TRBV7-6 and TRBJ1-2; D perhaps matches TRBD1 (6 bases). CDR1 and CDR2 (germline): SGHVS, FNYEAQ. The CDR3 contains 14 residues. V dropped 3 bases and J dropped 6 bases, with 14 bases sitting between them. The DNA of the CDR3 is TGTGCCAGCAGCTTGCTCGCAGGGGAGAATGGCTACACCTTC. Protein sequence: CASSLLAGENGYTF.

With regard to this clonotype: One base away lies a much larger clone, so this may be a sequencing read error. The chain uses TRBV7-2 and TRBJ1-1; no reliable D call. Germline loops: CDR1 SGHTA, CDR2 FQGNSA. This CDR3 contains 15 residues. The CDR3: CVSSRSSGGNTEAFF. The CDR3 nucleotides read TGTGTCAGCAGCCGAAGCTCTGGTGGGAACACTGAAGCTTTCTTT.

This chain joins TRBV7-9 and TRBJ2-7; 10 positions agree with TRBD2. The ends lost 5 bases at V and 3 bases at J; junction bases unmatched: 7. Germline CDR1 is SEHNR and CDR2 is FQNEAQ (reference sequence). The CDR3 is 15 amino acids. CDR3 in amino acids: CASSLSGGAVYEQYF. Here the CDR3 DNA reads TGTGCCAGCAGCCTGAGCGGGGGGGCCGTCTACGAGCAGTACTTC.

This chain uses TRBV6-1 with TRBJ2-5; possible D gene TRBD1, 6 bases. Trimming left V 8 bases short and J 5 bases short, with 24 bases between. The CDR3 covers 16 residues. Per germline, CDR1 MNHNS and CDR2 SASEGT. This CDR3 is CASSTDAVGQLETQYF. The CDR3 DNA reads as TGTGCCAGCTCGACAGATGCGGTGGGACAACTGGAGACCCAGTACTTC.

This sequence joins TRBV12-3 or TRBV12-4 and TRBJ1-4; possible D gene TRBD1, 6 bases. The CDR3 consists of 15 residues. The ends were cut back, 3 bases at V and 5 bases at J, with 13 bases in the middle. CDR3 nucleotide sequence: TGTGCCAGCAGTTTTAGGGTACAGGGAAATGAAAAACTGTTTTTT. Translating gives CASSFRVQGNEKLFF.